There are many counts of the clone carrying this T cell receptor (beta chain). Its antigen is undetermined. These data are taken from a study of T cells after yellow fever vaccination. At the level of the study: SMART-Seq v4 Ultra Low Input prepared the low-cell-number fractions. Study-wide points: Subsequent booster samples again held most clones from primary vaccination (more than 95% CD4, about 90% CD8).

TCRdb fed the 5' RACE reads into MiXCR, producing one record per CDR3 protein. The table includes about 300,000 distinct CDR3 sequences, around 6.8% detected once. This clonotype was obtained from a man between 18 and 29 years old who received the YFV17D yellow fever vaccine. This specimen consisted of PBMCs, obtained more than 40 days after the first yellow fever vaccination.

CDR3 sequence reads: CASRGQGATGELFF. The CDR3 DNA is TGTGCCAGCAGAGGACAGGGGGCAACCGGGGAGCTGTTTTTT. The chain couples TRBV6-1 to TRBJ2-2; 11 bases fit TRBD1. This CDR3 has 14 amino acids. Germline V gives CDR1 MNHNS, CDR2 SASEGT. V dropped 6 bases and J dropped 5; count of bases not matched to a gene: 2.